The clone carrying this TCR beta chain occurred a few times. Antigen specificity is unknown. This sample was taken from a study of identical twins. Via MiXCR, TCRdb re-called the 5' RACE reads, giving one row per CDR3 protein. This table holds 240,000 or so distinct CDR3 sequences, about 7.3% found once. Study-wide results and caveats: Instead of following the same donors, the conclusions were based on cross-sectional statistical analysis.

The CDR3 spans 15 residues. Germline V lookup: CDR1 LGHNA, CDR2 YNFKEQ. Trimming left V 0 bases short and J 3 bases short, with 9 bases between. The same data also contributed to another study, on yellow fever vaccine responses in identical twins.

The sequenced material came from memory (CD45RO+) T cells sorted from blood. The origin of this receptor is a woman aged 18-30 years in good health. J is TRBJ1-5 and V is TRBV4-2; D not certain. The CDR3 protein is CASSQDVGFNQPQHF. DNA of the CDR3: TGTGCCAGCAGCCAAGATGTGGGATTCAATCAGCCCCAGCATTTT.